This T cell receptor beta chain was captured in a study of T-cell reconstitution after alpha-beta-depleted transplantation in children. Of note for this clonotype: What it binds is unknown.

Unique molecular identifiers tagged the TCRbeta library. TCRdb reprocessed the PCR reads via MiXCR and lists one record per CDR3 protein. Of about 78,000 distinct CDR3 sequences in the sample, roughly 15% were seen once. Study results and caveats: T-cell numbers and diversity one year post-transplant derived largely from freshly generated T cells. At around two months after transplant, the alpha-beta T cells were reportedly derived from several hundred expanded clones that came from non-depleted graft cells.

The V and J ends lost 2 bases and 11 bases respectively, with 17 bases between them. The CDR3 loop spans 14 amino acids. Germline V CDR1 and CDR2: SEHNR, FQNEAQ (reference sequence). This receptor was identified in a male patient aged 2 to 10 who had a stem cell transplant for acute lymphoblastic leukemia, so the T cells may come from the graft donor. The source material was PBMCs, mostly from graft donor cells, sampled 180 days after TCRalphabeta/CD19-depleted stem cell transplant. V and J are TRBV7-9 and TRBJ2-3, with D possibly being TRBD1 or TRBD2 (6 bases each). The CDR3, as DNA: TGTGCCAGCAGCTTAAATCGGGGGCCCCGAAGGCAGTATTTT. It is translated as CASSLNRGPRRQYF.